These 16 T cell receptor beta chains were sequenced from one sample in a study of patients and donors after allogeneic stem cell transplantation. TCRdb analysed the RT-PCR reads with MiXCR anew, one entry per CDR3 protein. The data hold 25,000 to 30,000 distinct CDR3 sequences, with 8.1% observed a single time. Sequencing was performed on blood, either unsorted or a sorted T cell fraction (not recorded which). These receptors were obtained from a human donor who was either an allogeneic HSCT recipient or a stem cell or donor lymphocyte infusion donor (not recorded which). It is not recorded whose cells these are; they may come from a transplant donor.

A note on this clonotype: The junction does not match germline at one end; this may be a read error. V and J are TRBV18 and TRBJ2-2, with unresolved D. The CDR3 extends over 15 amino acids. CDR1 KGHSH and CDR2 LQKENI come from the germline V gene. The CDR3 here is CANSTATTNTGELFF. The CDR3 nucleotides are TGTGCCAACTCAACCGCGACAACGAACACCGGGGAGCTGTTTTTT.

This clonotype was recorded many times. This rearrangement joins TRBV11-2 to TRBJ2-5; D is tentatively TRBD1 or TRBD2 (5 bases each). The ends were cut back, 5 bases at V and 3 bases at J, with 19 bases in the middle. Germline V gene data show CDR1 as SGHAT and CDR2 as FQNNGV. CDR3 length: 16 residues. As DNA, the CDR3 is TGTGCCAGCAGCCCCGGGGTGGTGGGACCAAAAGAGACCCAGTACTTC. Translation gives CASSPGVVGPKETQYF.

The rearrangement uses TRBV5-1 and TRBJ2-1; no clear D gene. The germline V and J ends were trimmed by 0 bases and 8 bases, with 12 bases remaining between them. There are 14 residues in the CDR3. Per the germline V gene, CDR1 is SGHRS and CDR2 is YFSETQ. The CDR3 DNA follows: TGCGCCAGCAGCTTGGCGGGCAGCAGCGATGAGCAGTTCTTC. Its translation is CASSLAGSSDEQFF. Based on the CDR3 plus reference TRBV5-1 and TRBJ2-1, the full variable domain is KAGVTQTPRYLIKTRGQQVTLSCSPISGHRSVSWYQQTPGQGLQFLFEYFSETQRNKGNFPGRFSGRQFSNSRSEMNVSTLELGDSALYLCASSLAGSSDEQFFGPGTRLTVL.

J is TRBJ2-1 and V is TRBV6-2 or TRBV6-3, with TRBD2 matching over 15 bases. The CDR3 is made up of 18 amino acids. Germline V CDR1 and CDR2: MNHEY, SVGEGT. Unmatched junction bases numbered 8, after V lost 5 bases and J lost 3 bases. The CDR3 spells CASSPRTSGGGIYNEQFF. The CDR3 bases are TGTGCCAGCAGTCCCAGGACTAGCGGGGGGGGGATCTACAATGAGCAGTTCTTC.

This clonotype occurred many times. The V call is TRBV11-1, the J call TRBJ2-3; no clear D gene. Looked up from germline, CDR1 is SGHAT and CDR2 is FQDESV (reference sequence). The ends were cut back, 1 base at V and 6 bases at J, with 11 bases in the middle. This CDR3 is built from 14 residues. CDR3 protein: CASSLGLRVDTQYF. The CDR3 DNA is TGTGCCAGCAGCTTAGGGCTGCGCGTCGATACGCAGTATTTT. Variable domain in full (rest from reference TRBV11-1 and TRBJ2-3): EAEVAQSPRYKITEKSQAVAFWCDPISGHATLYWYRQILGQGPELLVQFQDESVVDDSQLPKDRFSAERLKGVDSTLKIQPAELGDSAMYLCASSLGLRVDTQYFGPGTRLTVL.

Written as DNA, the CDR3 is TGTGCCAGCAGCCAGGGACTAGCGGGGGAAACAGAAAAAGAGACCCAGTACTTC. Amino acids: CASSQGLAGETEKETQYF. V usage is TRBV3-1 and J usage is TRBJ2-5, with TRBD2 matching 14 bases. CDR1 is LGHDT, CDR2 YNNKEL, per germline (reference sequence). The CDR3 is 18 residues long. Losses at the gene ends were 3 bases for V and 3 bases for J; bases not matched to a gene: 9.

This clonotype was found many times. The chain employs TRBV7-3 and TRBJ2-1; 7 bases map to TRBD1. The CDR3 contains 14 residues. V lost 4 bases and J lost 1; bases outside the gene matches: 1. CDR1 and CDR2 from the germline V gene are SGHTA and FQGTGA. The CDR3, as DNA: TGTGCCAGCAGCTCGGACAGGTCCTACAATGAGCAGTTCTTC. Translation: CASSSDRSYNEQFF.

The chain links TRBV7-9 to TRBJ2-3; D is uncertain. The CDR3 is 16 residues long. The germline CDR1 and CDR2 sequences are SEHNR and FQNEAQ (reference sequence). V gave up 3 bases and J gave up 2 bases, with 15 bases separating them. The CDR3 reads CASSLNPTGSTDTQYF. The CDR3 nucleotides are TGTGCCAGCAGCTTGAATCCCACCGGATCCACAGATACGCAGTATTTT. The entire variable domain, with the rest obtained from reference TRBV7-9 and TRBJ2-3, is as follows: DTGVSQNPRHKITKRGQNVTFRCDPISEHNRLYWYRQTLGQGPEFLTYFQNEAQLEKSRLLSDRFSAERPKGSFSTLEIQRTEQGDSAMYLCASSLNPTGSTDTQYFGPGTRLTVL.

This clonotype came up a few times. This chain connects TRBV3-1 to TRBJ2-7; D may be TRBD1 or TRBD2 (6 bases each). Germline V gene lookup returns CDR1 LGHDT and CDR2 YNNKEL (reference sequence). V was trimmed by 0 bases and J by 6 bases, leaving 21 bases between them. The CDR3 consists of 17 residues. CDR3 sequence (DNA): TGTGCCAGCAGCCAAGATTGGGGGGCAGGGAGTCGCGGCGAGCAGTACTTC. Translation: CASSQDWGAGSRGEQYF.

The chain links TRBV7-3 to TRBJ2-2, with a tentative D call TRBD1 (5 bases). V lost 1 base, J lost 6 bases, and 15 bases lay in between. The germline V gene encodes CDR1 SGHTA and CDR2 FQGTGA. The CDR3 is made up of 16 amino acids. The CDR3 is CASSLIRGLKPGELFF. For the CDR3, the DNA is TGTGCCAGCAGCTTAATAAGGGGCCTGAAACCCGGGGAGCTGTTTTTT.

This clonotype was counted at least ten times. The chain is built from TRBV20-1 and TRBJ2-3; 11 bases agree with TRBD2. The CDR3 consists of 14 residues. V was pared by 5 bases and J by 2 bases, with 3 bases of the junction left unmatched. Germline V gives CDR1 DFQATT, CDR2 SNEGSKA (reference sequence). The CDR3 spells CSAQTSGTTDTQYF. The CDR3 DNA follows: TGCAGTGCTCAGACTAGCGGGACCACAGATACGCAGTATTTT.

This clonotype turned up a few times. V and J are TRBV30 and TRBJ2-3; weak D call: TRBD2 (6 bases). The CDR3 consists of 12 residues. Germline loops: CDR1 GTSNPN, CDR2 SVGIG (reference sequence). The CDR3 spells CAVGLSTDTQYF. CDR3 in DNA: TGTGCGGTGGGACTTAGCACAGATACGCAGTATTTT.

This clonotype was seen a few times. The J gene is TRBJ1-1, the V gene TRBV5-1; possible D gene TRBD1, 5 bases. V lost 0 bases and J 10 bases, leaving 16 bases between the germline ends. The germline V gene encodes CDR1 SGHRS and CDR2 YFSETQ. This CDR3 comprises 14 residues. CDR3 protein: CASSLGPGPRSAFF. The DNA of the CDR3 is TGCGCCAGCAGCTTGGGTCCGGGACCGCGATCAGCTTTCTTT.

This chain links TRBV5-1 with TRBJ1-2; D is perhaps TRBD1 (5 bases). CDR1 and CDR2 (germline): SGHRS, YFSETQ. This CDR3 region has 13 residues. V shed 4 bases and J shed 3 bases, with 10 bases lying between them. The CDR3 loop is CASSPQGDYGYTF. In DNA, the CDR3 is TGCGCCAGCAGCCCCCAGGGTGACTATGGCTACACCTTC.

This clonotype was recorded at least ten times. The genes are TRBV5-1 and TRBJ2-5, with D hard to call. In germline, CDR1 is SGHRS, CDR2 YFSETQ. CDR3 size: 14 residues. Between the trimmed V and J ends, which lost 0 bases and 5 bases, there was a span of 11 bases. CDR3 amino acids: CASSLVDGAETQYF. CDR3 coding DNA: TGCGCCAGCAGCTTGGTGGATGGCGCGGAGACCCAGTACTTC.

This clonotype showed up many times. The gene calls are TRBV29-1 and TRBJ1-1; maybe TRBD1 (6 bases). V was cut by 2 bases and J by 10 bases, with 14 bases left in between. This CDR3 comprises 12 residues. Germline lookup yields CDR1 SQVTM and CDR2 ANQGSEA. Here the CDR3 reads CSVERTGGRAFF. The CDR3 nucleotides are TGCAGCGTTGAACGTACGGGGGGGCGAGCTTTCTTT.